The entry below gives a single T cell receptor beta chain sequence along with its context. These data come from a study of OX40 agonist ivuxolimab in advanced cancers. Study details: One hepatocellular carcinoma and a couple of cutaneous melanoma patients partially responded.

V shed 7 bases, J shed 2 bases, and the junction held 4 bases outside the gene matches. This CDR3 is built from 14 residues. Per the germline V gene, CDR1 is MNHEY and CDR2 is SMNVEV (reference sequence). The repertoire was sequenced with immunoSEQ multiplex PCR; TCRdb's copy has only in-frame clones and lacks some. The sample holds about 68,000 clones, 85% to 90% seen once. The sequencing used CD4+ or CD8+ T cells sorted from blood, collected in a trial of the OX40 agonist ivuxolimab. The sequence was collected from an adult with an advanced solid tumor such as melanoma, head and neck, liver or kidney cancer. This sequence joins TRBV27 and TRBJ2-5; 10 positions agree with TRBD1. The DNA of the CDR3 is TGTGCCAGCACCCGGACAGGGGGTCAAGAGACCCAGTACTTC. This sequence encodes CASTRTGGQETQYF.